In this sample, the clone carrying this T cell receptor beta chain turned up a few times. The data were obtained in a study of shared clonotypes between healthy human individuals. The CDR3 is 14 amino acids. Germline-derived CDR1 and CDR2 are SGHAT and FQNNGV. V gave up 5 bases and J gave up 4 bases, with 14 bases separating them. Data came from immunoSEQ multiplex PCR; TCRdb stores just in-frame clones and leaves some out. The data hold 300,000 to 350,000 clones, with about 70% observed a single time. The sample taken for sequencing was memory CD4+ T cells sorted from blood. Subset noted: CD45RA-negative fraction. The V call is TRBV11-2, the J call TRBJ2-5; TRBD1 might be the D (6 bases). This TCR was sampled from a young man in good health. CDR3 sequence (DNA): TGTGCCAGCAGCATTACAGGGTTGGGAGAGACCCAGTACTTC. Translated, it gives CASSITGLGETQYF.